This T cell receptor beta chain was obtained from a study of T cells in Graves' hyperthyroidism and ophthalmopathy. Amplification targeted TCR beta CDR3 regions from RNA transcripts. RT-PCR in the first round (using the HTBI primer set) targeted the TCR CDR3. TCRdb analysed the multiplex PCR reads with MiXCR anew, one entry per CDR3 protein. The sample consists of about 500,000 distinct CDR3 sequences, about 15% of them appearing once. The CDR3 covers 17 residues. From germline, CDR1 is LGHDT and CDR2 YNNKEL (reference sequence). Turning to this clonotype: Compared with germline, one end of the junction differs, possibly owing to a read error.

The hyperthyroidism patients had all been newly diagnosed, and their disease duration was under 2 months. Their ages ranged from 18 to 65 years. Diagnosis rested on symptoms, serum thyroxine and TRAb, thyroid ultrasound, and orbital computed tomography. This chain links TRBV3-1 with TRBJ1-5, with unresolved D. What was sequenced was blood. The sequence was obtained from a woman aged 18-29 years with Graves' hyperthyroidism. The CDR3 loop is CASSQGTIIYSNQPRHF. CDR3 nucleotides: TGTGCCAGCAGCCAAGGGACGATTATTTATAGCAATCAGCCCCGGCATTTT.